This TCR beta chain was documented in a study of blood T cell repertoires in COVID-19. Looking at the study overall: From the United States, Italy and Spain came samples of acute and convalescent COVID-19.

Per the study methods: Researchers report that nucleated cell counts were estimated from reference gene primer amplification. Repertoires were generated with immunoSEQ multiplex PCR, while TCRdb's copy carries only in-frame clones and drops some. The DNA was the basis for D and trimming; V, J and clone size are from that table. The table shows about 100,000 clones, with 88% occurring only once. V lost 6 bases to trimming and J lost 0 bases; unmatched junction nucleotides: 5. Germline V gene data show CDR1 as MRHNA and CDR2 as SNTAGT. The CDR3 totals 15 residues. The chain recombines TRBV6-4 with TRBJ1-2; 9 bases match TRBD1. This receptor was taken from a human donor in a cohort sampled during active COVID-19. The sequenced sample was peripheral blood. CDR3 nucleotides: TGTGCCAGCAGGGGACAGGGTGGCGCTAACTATGGCTACACCTTC. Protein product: CASRGQGGANYGYTF.